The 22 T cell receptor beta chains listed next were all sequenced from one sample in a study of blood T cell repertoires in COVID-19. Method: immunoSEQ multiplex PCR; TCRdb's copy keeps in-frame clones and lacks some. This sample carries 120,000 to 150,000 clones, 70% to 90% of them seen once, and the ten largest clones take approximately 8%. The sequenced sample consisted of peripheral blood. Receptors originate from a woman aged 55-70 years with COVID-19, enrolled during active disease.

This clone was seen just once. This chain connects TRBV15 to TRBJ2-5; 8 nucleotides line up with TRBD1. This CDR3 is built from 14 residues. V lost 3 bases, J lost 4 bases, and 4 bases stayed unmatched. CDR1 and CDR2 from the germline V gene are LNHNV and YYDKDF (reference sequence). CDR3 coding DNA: TGTGCCACCAGCAGCAGGGGGCAGGGAGAGACCCAGTACTTC. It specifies CATSSRGQGETQYF.

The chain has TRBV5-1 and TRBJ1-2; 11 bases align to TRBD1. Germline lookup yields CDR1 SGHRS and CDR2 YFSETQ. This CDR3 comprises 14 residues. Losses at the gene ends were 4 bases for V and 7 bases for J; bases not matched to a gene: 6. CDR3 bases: TGCGCCAGCAGCGAGGACAGGGGGCTTGTTGGCTACACCTTC. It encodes CASSEDRGLVGYTF.

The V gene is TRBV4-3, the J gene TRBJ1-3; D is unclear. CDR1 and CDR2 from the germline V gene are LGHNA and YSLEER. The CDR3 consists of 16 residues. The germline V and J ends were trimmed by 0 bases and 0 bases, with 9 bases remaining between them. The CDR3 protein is CASSQDWQASGNTIYF. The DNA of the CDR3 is TGCGCCAGCAGCCAAGATTGGCAGGCCTCTGGAAACACCATATATTTT.

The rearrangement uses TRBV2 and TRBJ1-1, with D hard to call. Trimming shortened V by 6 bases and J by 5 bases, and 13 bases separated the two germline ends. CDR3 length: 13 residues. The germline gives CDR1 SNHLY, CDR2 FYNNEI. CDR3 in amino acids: CASRARLGTEAFF. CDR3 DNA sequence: TGTGCCAGCAGGGCTAGGCTCGGGACTGAAGCTTTCTTT.

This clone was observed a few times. CDR3 residues: CASSPGQGALQETQYF. CDR3 coding DNA: TGCGCCAGCAGCCCGGGACAGGGGGCGTTACAAGAGACCCAGTACTTC. This sequence joins TRBV4-3 and TRBJ2-5, with 12 bases that match TRBD1. This CDR3 has 16 residues. Germline loops: CDR1 LGHNA, CDR2 YSLEER. V shed 4 bases, J shed 2 bases, and the junction held 5 bases outside the gene matches.

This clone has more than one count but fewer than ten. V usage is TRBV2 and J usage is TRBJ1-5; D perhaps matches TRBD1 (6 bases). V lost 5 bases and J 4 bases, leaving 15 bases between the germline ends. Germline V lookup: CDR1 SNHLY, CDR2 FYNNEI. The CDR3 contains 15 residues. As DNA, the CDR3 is TGTGCCAGCAGTCAGGACAGCGGGGGGAATCAGCCCCAGCATTTT. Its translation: CASSQDSGGNQPQHF. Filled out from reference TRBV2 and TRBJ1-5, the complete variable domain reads EPEVTQTPSHQVTQMGQEVILRCVPISNHLYFYWYRQILGQKVEFLVSFYNNEISEKSEIFDDQFSVERPDGSNFTLKIRSTKLEDSAMYFCASSQDSGGNQPQHFGDGTRLSIL.

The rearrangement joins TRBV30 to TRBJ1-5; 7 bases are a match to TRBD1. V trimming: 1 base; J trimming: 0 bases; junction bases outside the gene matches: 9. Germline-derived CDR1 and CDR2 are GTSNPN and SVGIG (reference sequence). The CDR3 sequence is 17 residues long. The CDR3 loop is CAWSGGQAVYSNQPQHF. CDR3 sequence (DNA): TGTGCCTGGAGTGGAGGACAGGCGGTGTATAGCAATCAGCCCCAGCATTTT.

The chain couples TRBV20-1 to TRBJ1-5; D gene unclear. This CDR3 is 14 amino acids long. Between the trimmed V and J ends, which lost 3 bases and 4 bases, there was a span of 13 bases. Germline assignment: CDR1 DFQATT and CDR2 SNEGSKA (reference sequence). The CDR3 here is CSASGGHLNQPQHF. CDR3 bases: TGCAGTGCTAGTGGCGGGCACCTAAATCAGCCCCAGCATTTT.

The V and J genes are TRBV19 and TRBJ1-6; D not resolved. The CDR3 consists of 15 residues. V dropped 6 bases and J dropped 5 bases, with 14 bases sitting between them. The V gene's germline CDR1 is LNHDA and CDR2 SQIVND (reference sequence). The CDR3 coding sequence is TGTGCCAGTAGCCAAGTCGGGGTTGATAATTCACCCCTCCACTTT. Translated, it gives CASSQVGVDNSPLHF. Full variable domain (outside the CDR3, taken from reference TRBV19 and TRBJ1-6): DGGITQSPKYLFRKEGQNVTLSCEQNLNHDAMYWYRQDPGQGLRLIYYSQIVNDFQKGDIAEGYSVSREKKESFPLTVTSAQKNPTAFYLCASSQVGVDNSPLHFGNGTRLTVT.

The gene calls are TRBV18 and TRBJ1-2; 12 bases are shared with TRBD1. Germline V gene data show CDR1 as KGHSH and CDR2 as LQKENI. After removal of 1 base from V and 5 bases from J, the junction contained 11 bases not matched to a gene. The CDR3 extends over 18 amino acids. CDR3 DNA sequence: TGTGCCAGCTCACCACAGGGACAGGGGGCCAGCCTTTTATATGGCTACACCTTC. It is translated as CASSPQGQGASLLYGYTF.

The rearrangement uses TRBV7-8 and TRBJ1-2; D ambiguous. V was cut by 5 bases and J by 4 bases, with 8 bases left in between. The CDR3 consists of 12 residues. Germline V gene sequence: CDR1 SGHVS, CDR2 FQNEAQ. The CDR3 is CASSPQSYGYTF. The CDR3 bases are TGTGCCAGCAGCCCCCAGTCCTATGGCTACACCTTC.

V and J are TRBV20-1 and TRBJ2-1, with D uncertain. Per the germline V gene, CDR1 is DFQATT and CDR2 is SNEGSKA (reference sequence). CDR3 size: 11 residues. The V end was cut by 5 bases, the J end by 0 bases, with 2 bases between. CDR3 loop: CSARSYNEQFF. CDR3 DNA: TGCAGTGCTCGCTCCTACAATGAGCAGTTCTTC.

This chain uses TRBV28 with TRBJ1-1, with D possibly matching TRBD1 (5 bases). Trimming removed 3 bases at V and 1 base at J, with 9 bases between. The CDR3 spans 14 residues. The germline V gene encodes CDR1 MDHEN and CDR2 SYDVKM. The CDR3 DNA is TGTGCCAGCAGTTTGCAGGGTGGGAACACTGAAGCTTTCTTT. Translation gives CASSLQGGNTEAFF.

The CDR3 reads CASTQSDTQYF. The CDR3 DNA sequence: TGTGCCAGTACCCAATCCGATACGCAGTATTTT. The rearrangement uses TRBV19 and TRBJ2-3; the D is unclear. V was clipped by 7 bases and J by 6 bases, with 8 bases between them. The CDR3 totals 11 residues. Per germline, CDR1 LNHDA and CDR2 SQIVND (reference sequence).

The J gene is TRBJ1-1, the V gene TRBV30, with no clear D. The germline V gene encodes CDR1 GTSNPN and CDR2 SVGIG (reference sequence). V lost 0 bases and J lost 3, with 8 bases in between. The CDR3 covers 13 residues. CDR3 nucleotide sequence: TGTGCCTGGAGTGTAAGGCGGGACACTGAAGCTTTCTTT. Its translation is CAWSVRRDTEAFF. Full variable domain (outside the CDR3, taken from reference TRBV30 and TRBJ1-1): SQTIHQWPATLVQPVGSPLSLECTVEGTSNPNLYWYRQAAGRGLQLLFYSVGIGQISSEVPQNLSASRPQDRQFILSSKKLLLSDSGFYLCAWSVRRDTEAFFGQGTRLTVV.

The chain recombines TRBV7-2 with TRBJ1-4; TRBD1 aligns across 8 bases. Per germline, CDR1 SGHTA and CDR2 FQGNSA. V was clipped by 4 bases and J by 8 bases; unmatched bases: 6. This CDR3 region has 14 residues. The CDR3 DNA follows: TGTGCCAGCAGCTCCGGGACAGGCGCCGAAAAACTGTTTTTT. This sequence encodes CASSSGTGAEKLFF. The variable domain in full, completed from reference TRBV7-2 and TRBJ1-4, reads GAGVSQSPSNKVTEKGKDVELRCDPISGHTALYWYRQSLGQGLEFLIYFQGNSAPDKSGLPSDRFSAERTGGSVSTLTIQRTQQEDSAVYLCASSSGTGAEKLFFGSGTQLSVL.

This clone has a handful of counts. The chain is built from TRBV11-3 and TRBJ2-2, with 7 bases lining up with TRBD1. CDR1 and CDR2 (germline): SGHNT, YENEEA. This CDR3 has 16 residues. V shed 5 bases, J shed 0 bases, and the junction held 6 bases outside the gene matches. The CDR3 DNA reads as TGTGCCAGCAGCCCGACTACAGGGGCGAACACCGGGGAGCTGTTTTTT. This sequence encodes CASSPTTGANTGELFF.

The CDR3 spells CASSQDVEDANTGELFF. CDR3 coding DNA: TGTGCCAGCAGCCAAGATGTAGAGGATGCGAACACCGGGGAGCTGTTTTTT. V and J are TRBV4-2 and TRBJ2-2; no definite D call. The germline V gene encodes CDR1 LGHNA and CDR2 YNFKEQ. The CDR3 has 17 residues. With 0 bases removed from V and 0 bases from J, the gap between germline ends came to 11 bases.

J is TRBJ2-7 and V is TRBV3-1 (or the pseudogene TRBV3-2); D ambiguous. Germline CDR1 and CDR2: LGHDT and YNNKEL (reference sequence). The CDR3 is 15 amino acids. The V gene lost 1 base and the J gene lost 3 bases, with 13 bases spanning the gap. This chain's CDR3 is CASSQVLRLVYEQYF. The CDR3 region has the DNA TGTGCCAGCAGCCAAGTTCTCCGTCTTGTCTACGAGCAGTACTTC.

This CDR3 reads CATNRFGQGAIANYGYTF. DNA of the CDR3: TGTGCCACAAATCGGTTCGGGCAGGGGGCTATAGCTAACTATGGCTACACCTTC. The chain has TRBV19 and TRBJ1-2; 8 nucleotides line up with TRBD1. With 10 bases clipped from V and 0 bases from J, the junction kept 19 bases outside the gene matches. The CDR3 extends over 18 amino acids. CDR1 is LNHDA, CDR2 SQIVND, per germline (reference sequence).

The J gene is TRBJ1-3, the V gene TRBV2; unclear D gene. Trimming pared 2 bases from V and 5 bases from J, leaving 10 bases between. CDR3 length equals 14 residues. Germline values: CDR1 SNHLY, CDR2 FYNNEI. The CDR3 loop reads CASSESSNRNTIYF. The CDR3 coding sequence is TGTGCCAGCAGTGAATCCAGTAACCGAAACACCATATATTTT.

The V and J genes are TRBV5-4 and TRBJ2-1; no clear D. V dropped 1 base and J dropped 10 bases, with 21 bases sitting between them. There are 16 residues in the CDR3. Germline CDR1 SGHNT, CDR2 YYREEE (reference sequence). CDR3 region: CASSLSARVDSKEQFF. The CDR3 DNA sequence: TGTGCCAGCAGCTTGTCTGCCCGGGTAGATTCGAAGGAGCAGTTCTTC.